This passage covers 28 T cell receptor beta chains from one sample sequenced in a study of Ad26.COV2.S vaccination and SARS-CoV-2 variants. Some clones are missing from TCRdb's copy, which holds only in-frame ones; the method was immunoSEQ multiplex PCR. The data contain about 440,000 clones, around 91% of them singletons. Treatment in this sample: over 15 received Ad26.COV2.S at low or high dose, single or two shots; several received placebo; per-sample allocation not given. Sampling was performed 63 days after the first vaccine or placebo injection. The specimen comprised peripheral blood, sampled in a trial of Ad26.COV2.S vaccine versus placebo. Source of these receptors: a person between 18 and 65 years old who received the Ad26.COV2.S COVID-19 vaccine or a placebo.

As regards this clone: Other DNA variants within this sample encode the same CDR3. The CDR3 nucleotides are TGTGCCAGCAGCCCCGGGACAGGGGGATCCTACGAGCAGTACTTC. This sequence encodes CASSPGTGGSYEQYF. The chain employs TRBV13 and TRBJ2-7; 11 bases agree with TRBD1. Germline CDR1 PRHDT, CDR2 FYEKMQ (reference sequence). Losses at the gene ends were 5 bases for V and 1 base for J; bases not matched to a gene: 4. This CDR3 comprises 15 residues.

V is TRBV21-1 and J is TRBJ1-5. TRBV21-1 is a documented pseudogene. The CDR3 length is 12 residues. The CDR3 DNA reads TGTGCCAGCAGCAAAGGTTTTCAGCCCCAGCATTTT. This translates into CASSKGFQPQHF.

This clone was counted a single time. The CDR3 loop is CASRPWGSYEQYF. CDR3 coding DNA: TGTGCCAGCAGACCCTGGGGCTCCTACGAGCAGTACTTC. The J gene is TRBJ2-7, the V gene TRBV12-3 or TRBV12-4; D is undetermined. Trimming cost V 6 bases and J 0 bases, with 9 bases left between them. The CDR3 is 13 amino acids.

This chain connects TRBV28 to TRBJ2-1, with 11 bases identical to TRBD2. Germline V CDR1 and CDR2: MDHEN, SYDVKM. V gave up 11 bases and J gave up 1 base; unmatched junction bases: 4. This CDR3 has 14 amino acids. The CDR3 reads CAGIAGGSYNEQFF. The CDR3 region has the DNA TGTGCCGGCATAGCGGGAGGGTCCTACAATGAGCAGTTCTTC.

The chain carries TRBV29-1 and TRBJ2-3; D unclear. CDR1 and CDR2 (germline): SQVTM, ANQGSEA. The CDR3 consists of 13 residues. Trimming left V 0 bases short and J 6 bases short, with 10 bases between. CDR3 loop: CSVEDAFFDTQYF. The CDR3 coding sequence is TGCAGCGTTGAAGATGCATTTTTTGATACGCAGTATTTT.

The chain has TRBV18 and TRBJ2-2; 8 nucleotides align to TRBD2. Germline CDR1 and CDR2: KGHSH and LQKENI. The CDR3 spans 17 residues. With V trimmed by 4 bases and J by 1 base, 8 bases remained unmatched. The CDR3 region has the DNA TGTGCCAGCTCACAGCGGGGACTAGGAGTGAACACCGGGGAGCTGTTTTTT. Translation gives CASSQRGLGVNTGELFF.

V is TRBV18 and J is TRBJ1-1, with D uncertain. This CDR3 region has 14 residues. V was trimmed by 6 bases and J by 4 bases, leaving 15 bases between them. The germline CDR1 and CDR2 sequences are KGHSH and LQKENI. CDR3 sequence (DNA): TGTGCCAGCTCGCCAAATGTACTGGGCACTGAAGCTTTCTTT. Encoded protein: CASSPNVLGTEAFF. Looking up the rest from reference TRBV18 and TRBJ1-1 gives the full variable domain: NAGVMQNPRHLVRRRGQEARLRCSPMKGHSHVYWYRQLPEEGLKFMVYLQKENIIDESGMPKERFSAEFPKEGPSILRIQQVVRGDSAAYFCASSPNVLGTEAFFGQGTRLTVV.

V is TRBV15 and J is TRBJ2-1, with D perhaps given as TRBD1 or TRBD2 (5 bases each). Per germline, CDR1 LNHNV and CDR2 YYDKDF (reference sequence). CDR3 length: 17 amino acids. V lost 3 bases to trimming and J lost 1 base, with 16 bases between them. This CDR3 is CATSSPVTGASYNEQFF. For the CDR3, the DNA is TGTGCCACCAGCAGTCCTGTGACCGGGGCTTCCTACAATGAGCAGTTCTTC.

The J gene is TRBJ2-3, the V gene TRBV7-3; unclear D gene. Germline CDR1 reads SGHTA; CDR2 reads FQGTGA. V shed 1 base and J shed 5 bases, with 4 bases lying between them. The CDR3 consists of 12 residues. DNA for the CDR3: TGTGCCAGCAGCTTAATGGGAGATACGCAGTATTTT. Residues: CASSLMGDTQYF.

This chain joins TRBV9 and TRBJ2-2; TRBD2 matches at 13 bases. The CDR3 sequence is 15 residues long. Germline trimming cut 3 bases from V and 4 bases from J; bases unmatched to any gene: 0. Germline assignment: CDR1 SGDLS and CDR2 YYNGEE. The CDR3 loop is CASSGTSGSTGELFF. The CDR3 region has the DNA TGTGCCAGCAGCGGGACTAGCGGGAGCACCGGGGAGCTGTTTTTT.

The rearrangement uses TRBV7-8 and TRBJ2-3, with 7 bases lining up with TRBD2. The CDR3 runs 17 residues. Germline V gene data show CDR1 as SGHVS and CDR2 as FQNEAQ. Unmatched junction bases numbered 10, after V lost 1 base and J lost 3 bases. CDR3 residues: CASSLGTGGGPTDTQYF. The CDR3 DNA follows: TGTGCCAGCAGCTTAGGAACGGGGGGAGGCCCAACAGATACGCAGTATTTT.

Regarding this clone: Additional DNA sequences in this sample encode the identical CDR3. The genes are TRBV2 and TRBJ2-7; no clear D. CDR1 and CDR2 (germline): SNHLY, FYNNEI. With 2 bases removed from V and 6 bases from J, the gap between germline ends came to 2 bases. CDR3 size: 10 residues. The CDR3, as DNA: TGTGCCAGCAGTGAAACCGAGCAGTACTTC. This codes for CASSETEQYF.

The J gene is TRBJ1-5, the V gene TRBV28; D not certain. This CDR3 has 13 residues. Germline V gene sequence: CDR1 MDHEN, CDR2 SYDVKM. V was cut by 6 bases and J by 3 bases, with 9 bases left in between. This chain's CDR3 is CASRQSINQPQHF. In DNA, the CDR3 is TGTGCCAGCAGACAGAGTATCAATCAGCCCCAGCATTTT.

CDR3 in amino acids: CSVEGTEDTYEQYF. In nucleotides, the CDR3 is TGCAGCGTTGAAGGAACGGAGGACACCTACGAGCAGTACTTC. The rearrangement links TRBV29-1 to TRBJ2-7; D possibly uses TRBD1 or TRBD2 (5 bases each). Germline V gene lookup returns CDR1 SQVTM and CDR2 ANQGSEA. The CDR3 contains 14 residues. V lost 1 base and J 2 bases, leaving 12 bases between the germline ends.

V and J are TRBV11-3 and TRBJ2-1, with unresolved D. The V end lost 5 bases, the J end lost 0 bases, and 20 bases lay between the germline ends. There are 18 residues in the CDR3. Germline V CDR1 and CDR2: SGHNT, YENEEA. Here the CDR3 DNA reads TGTGCCAGCAGCAATCCCTTTGGTCAGAGAGCCTCCTACAATGAGCAGTTCTTC. Its translation is CASSNPFGQRASYNEQFF.

This CDR3 is CASRTGRGGDTEAFF. CDR3 sequence (DNA): TGTGCCAGCAGGACAGGGAGAGGCGGGGACACTGAAGCTTTCTTT. The gene calls are TRBV27 and TRBJ1-1; 7 bases match TRBD1. Germline CDR1 reads MNHEY; CDR2 reads SMNVEV (reference sequence). This CDR3 is built from 15 residues. V was pared by 6 bases and J by 3 bases, with 10 bases of the junction left unmatched.

The rearrangement uses TRBV10-3 and TRBJ2-6; a possible D gene is TRBD1 (6 bases). CDR3 length: 19 residues. Per germline, CDR1 ENHRY and CDR2 SYGVKD. V lost 3 bases and J 3 bases, leaving 21 bases between the germline ends. The CDR3 here is CAISDPKGPGAGGANVLTF. CDR3 bases: TGTGCCATCAGTGACCCGAAGGGACCAGGGGCGGGTGGGGCCAACGTCCTGACTTTC.

The chain has TRBV11-2 and TRBJ2-7, with TRBD1 identical over 9 bases. The CDR3 loop spans 15 amino acids. V shed 5 bases and J 7 bases; nucleotides not matched to a gene: 12. Germline values: CDR1 SGHAT, CDR2 FQNNGV. CDR3 in amino acids: CASSPRTGDTWEQYF. CDR3 bases: TGTGCCAGCAGCCCGCGGACAGGGGATACTTGGGAGCAGTACTTC.

The chain is built from TRBV9 and TRBJ1-2; 10 nucleotides match TRBD1. This CDR3 comprises 16 residues. The ends lost 4 bases at V and 4 bases at J; junction bases unmatched: 10. From germline, CDR1 is SGDLS and CDR2 YYNGEE. The CDR3 sequence is CASSSTGTGALYGYTF. The CDR3, as DNA: TGTGCCAGCAGCTCGACCGGGACAGGGGCCCTCTATGGCTACACCTTC. Combining the CDR3 with reference TRBV9 and TRBJ1-2 gives the whole variable domain DSGVTQTPKHLITATGQRVTLRCSPRSGDLSVYWYQQSLDQGLQFLIQYYNGEERAKGNILERFSAQQFPDLHSELNLSSLELGDSALYFCASSSTGTGALYGYTFGSGTRLTVV.

The chain couples TRBV5-6 to TRBJ2-5, with D perhaps matching TRBD1 (6 bases). This CDR3 is 17 amino acids long. The V end lost 4 bases, the J end lost 1 base, and 20 bases lay between the germline ends. Germline CDR1 is SGHDT and CDR2 is YYEEEE. In nucleotides, the CDR3 is TGTGCCAGCAGCCGTGAGTGGGCCCAGGGGTTCCAAGAGACCCAGTACTTC. Protein product: CASSREWAQGFQETQYF.

The rearrangement joins TRBV11-2 to TRBJ2-5; possibly TRBD1 for D (6 bases). The V and J ends lost 1 base and 7 bases respectively, with 16 bases between them. Germline CDR1 SGHAT, CDR2 FQNNGV. The CDR3 is 15 residues long. In DNA, the CDR3 is TGTGCCAGCAGCTTAGGGGCAGGGGTTTTGGGGACCCAGTACTTC. Translating it yields CASSLGAGVLGTQYF.

This rearrangement joins TRBV7-9 to TRBJ2-1; D uncertain. The CDR3 is 15 residues long. Trimming pared 1 base from V and 9 bases from J, leaving 16 bases between. Germline CDR1 is SEHNR and CDR2 is FQNEAQ (reference sequence). The chain's CDR3 is CASSLVSRLDPEQFF. The DNA for the CDR3 is TGTGCCAGCAGCTTAGTCTCTCGCCTAGATCCTGAGCAGTTCTTC.

This chain uses TRBV24-1 with TRBJ1-6; 7 bases fit TRBD1. The germline gives CDR1 KGHDR, CDR2 SFDVKD. The CDR3 is 14 amino acids. V dropped 4 bases and J dropped 7; count of bases not matched to a gene: 3. The CDR3 DNA sequence: TGTGCCACCAGTGAAGGGACAGAAAATTCACCCCTCCACTTT. Amino acid sequence: CATSEGTENSPLHF.

The rearrangement uses TRBV7-9 and TRBJ2-7; 9 bases are a match to TRBD1. Germline trimming cut 6 bases from V and 3 bases from J; bases unmatched to any gene: 12. The CDR3 length is 16 residues. Germline CDR1 is SEHNR and CDR2 is FQNEAQ (reference sequence). Here the CDR3 DNA reads TGTGCCAGCAGTCCATGGCCCGGGACAGGGCGCTACGAGCAGTACTTC. Translated, it gives CASSPWPGTGRYEQYF.

This chain joins TRBV25-1 and TRBJ2-1; no clear D. Between the trimmed V and J ends, which lost 3 bases and 9 bases, there was a span of 18 bases. From germline, CDR1 is MGHDK and CDR2 SYGVNS. The CDR3 consists of 15 residues. The CDR3 sequence: CASSDRFQKSAEQFF. CDR3 DNA sequence: TGTGCCAGCAGTGATCGGTTTCAGAAGTCCGCTGAGCAGTTCTTC.

The chain couples TRBV7-2 to TRBJ1-2, with D possibly being TRBD1 (5 bases). CDR3 length: 14 residues. CDR1 and CDR2 (germline): SGHTA, FQGNSA. The V end was cut by 3 bases, the J end by 2 bases, with 10 bases between. This CDR3 is CASSLKGRNYGYTF. CDR3 DNA: TGTGCCAGCAGCTTGAAGGGGCGGAACTATGGCTACACCTTC.

The gene calls are TRBV12-3 or TRBV12-4 and TRBJ1-2; TRBD1 is a possible D gene (6 bases). This CDR3 is built from 13 residues. The V and J ends lost 6 bases and 4 bases respectively, with 12 bases between them. The CDR3 here is CASSHRATYGYTF. The CDR3 coding sequence is TGTGCCAGCAGCCACAGGGCGACCTATGGCTACACCTTC.

The chain employs TRBV27 and TRBJ1-1, with 9 bases that match TRBD1. The V gene end was trimmed by 2 bases and the J gene end by 5 bases; junction bases not matched to a gene: 9. Germline CDR1 MNHEY, CDR2 SMNVEV (reference sequence). The CDR3 consists of 16 residues. The CDR3 here is CASSLAGTGSWTEAFF. In nucleotides, the CDR3 is TGTGCCAGCAGTTTAGCCGGGACAGGGTCTTGGACTGAAGCTTTCTTT.